The clone carrying this TCR beta chain was counted only a few times. Antigen specificity is unknown. This entry belongs to a study of immune evolution from preneoplasia to lung adenocarcinoma. Findings and limits, study-wide: Top clone frequencies peaked in normal lung, apparently declining through invasive adenocarcinoma.

Sequencing used immunoSEQ multiplex PCR; TCRdb keeps in-frame clones, though not all of them. This table has roughly 3,100 clones, 60% to 75% appearing once. Trimming removed 1 base from V and 0 bases from J, with 10 bases in between. The CDR3 runs 16 residues. Germline CDR1 and CDR2: MGHRA and YSYEKL. Sequencing was performed on FFPE lung adenocarcinoma in situ tissue. The chain couples TRBV4-1 to TRBJ1-3; D remains ambiguous. The TCR comes from a person between 60 and 79 years old with lung adenocarcinoma. The CDR3, as DNA: TGCGCCAGCAGCCAAGGAGGTTGGGTCTCTGGAAACACCATATATTTT. Protein: CASSQGGWVSGNTIYF.